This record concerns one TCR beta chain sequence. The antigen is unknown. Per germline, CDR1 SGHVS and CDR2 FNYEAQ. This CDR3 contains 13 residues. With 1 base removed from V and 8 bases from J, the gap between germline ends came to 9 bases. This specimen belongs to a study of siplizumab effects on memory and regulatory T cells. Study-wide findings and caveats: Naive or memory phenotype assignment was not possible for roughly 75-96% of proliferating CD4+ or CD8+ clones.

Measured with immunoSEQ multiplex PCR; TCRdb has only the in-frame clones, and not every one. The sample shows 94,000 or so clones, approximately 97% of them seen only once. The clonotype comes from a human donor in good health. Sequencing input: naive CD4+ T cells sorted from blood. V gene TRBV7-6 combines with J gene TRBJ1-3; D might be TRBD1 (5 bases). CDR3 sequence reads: CASSLDRSHTIYF. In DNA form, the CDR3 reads TGTGCCAGCAGCTTAGACAGGTCGCACACCATATATTTT.